The 6 T cell receptor beta chains listed next were all sequenced from one sample in a study of T cell repertoires in cytomegalovirus infection. TCRdb reprocessed the reads via MiXCR and lists one record per CDR3 protein. Of more than 650,000 distinct CDR3 sequences detected, roughly 35% appear once; the ten largest clones hold roughly 2.8%. Sequencing input: PBMCs. These receptors all come from a human donor in good health (CMV status not recorded). Some clones in this sample may be carry-over from other donors' samples.

Details on this clonotype: An end of the junction does not agree with germline; a read error may underlie this. The chain's CDR3 is CASSPGQDRGFENTDAFF. The CDR3 DNA follows: TGTGCCAGCAGTCCCGGACAGGACAGGGGGTTTGAGAACACTGACGCTTTCTTT. V gene TRBV28 combines with J gene TRBJ1-1, with 10 bases lining up with TRBD1. The CDR3 spans 18 residues. The germline CDR1 and CDR2 sequences are MDHEN and SYDVKM.

The chain carries TRBV5-1 and TRBJ2-4; 8 bases align to TRBD1. This CDR3 has 16 amino acids. V shed 4 bases and J 0 bases; nucleotides not matched to a gene: 6. Per germline, CDR1 SGHRS and CDR2 YFSETQ. CDR3 nucleotide sequence: TGCGCCAGCAGCCTACAGGGGGGTCGAGCCAAAAACATTCAGTACTTC. Encoded protein: CASSLQGGRAKNIQYF.

V gene TRBV10-3 combines with J gene TRBJ1-3; no clear D gene. CDR3 size: 13 residues. Germline V gives CDR1 ENHRY, CDR2 SYGVKD. V lost 5 bases and J lost 0, with 5 bases in between. CDR3 sequence (DNA): TGTGCCATCAGTTGGAACTCTGGAAACACCATATATTTT. This gives the protein CAISWNSGNTIYF.

J is TRBJ1-4 and V is TRBV29-1; D is possibly TRBD1 (6 bases). CDR3 size: 13 residues. CDR1 and CDR2 (germline): SQVTM, ANQGSEA. V shed 7 bases and J shed 0 bases, with 9 bases lying between them. CDR3 region: CSGRQATNEKLFF. The CDR3 coding sequence is TGCAGCGGACGACAGGCAACTAATGAAAAACTGTTTTTT.

The chain employs TRBV4-2 and TRBJ2-5; D remains unclear. CDR1 is LGHNA, CDR2 YNFKEQ, per germline. The CDR3 length is 14 residues. V was trimmed by 0 bases and J by 0 bases, leaving 5 bases between them. This chain's CDR3 is CASSQDSDQETQYF. The CDR3 coding sequence is TGTGCCAGCAGCCAAGATTCGGACCAAGAGACCCAGTACTTC.

This clonotype was counted between two and nine times. V and J are TRBV5-5 and TRBJ2-7; 7 bases map to TRBD1. After removal of 6 bases from V and 3 bases from J, the junction contained 12 bases not matched to a gene. Germline V gene lookup returns CDR1 SGHKS and CDR2 YYEKEE (reference sequence). The CDR3 consists of 15 residues. The CDR3 DNA reads as TGTGCCAGCAACCCTTACAAGGACAGGCTCTACGAGCAGTACTTC. Translated, it gives CASNPYKDRLYEQYF.